This T cell receptor beta chain was identified during a study of OX40 agonist ivuxolimab in advanced cancers. Study context: Prior anti-PD-1, anti-PD-L1 or anti-CTLA-4 therapy was allowed; around 40% had some.

TCRdb's copy holds only in-frame clones and misses some; the assay was immunoSEQ multiplex PCR. In the table there are tens of thousands of clones, 80% to 90% of which are singletons. Patients with autoimmune history or systemic immunosuppression were excluded. This CDR3 is 14 amino acids long. Per germline, CDR1 SGHRS and CDR2 YFSETQ. Between the trimmed V and J ends, which lost 1 base and 0 bases, there was a span of 7 bases. J is TRBJ1-1 and V is TRBV5-1; D is undetermined. The source of this sequence is an adult with an advanced solid tumor such as melanoma, head and neck, liver or kidney cancer. The source was CD4+ or CD8+ T cells sorted from blood, collected in a trial of the OX40 agonist ivuxolimab. The CDR3 is CASSLTSMNTEAFF. DNA of the CDR3: TGCGCCAGCAGCTTGACTTCAATGAACACTGAAGCTTTCTTT.